The 3 T cell receptor beta chains in this list originate from one sample, sequenced in a study of lymphopenia after photon versus proton radiotherapy. The data were produced by immunoSEQ multiplex PCR, yet TCRdb's version contains in-frame clones alone and is incomplete. The table has fewer than 65,000 clones, 75% to 90% seen once; the top ten hold roughly 2.3%. This material consisted of peripheral blood, taken from a patient treated with photon-based radiotherapy. All receptors come from a man aged 40-49 years with gastric cancer.

The V gene is TRBV9, the J gene TRBJ2-3; a weak D match, TRBD2 (7 bases). Looked up from germline, CDR1 is SGDLS and CDR2 is YYNGEE. The CDR3 has 17 amino acids. Trimming took 4 bases from V and 1 from J, leaving 19 bases between them. This chain's CDR3 is CASSLAGGPTGTDTQYF. The DNA for the CDR3 is TGTGCCAGCAGCCTCGCCGGGGGGCCCACGGGCACAGATACGCAGTATTTT.

The chain has TRBV19 and TRBJ2-3; 8 bases match TRBD1. Germline-derived CDR1 and CDR2 are LNHDA and SQIVND (reference sequence). J was trimmed by 3 bases and V by 4 bases; bases with no gene match: 3. The CDR3 runs to 14 residues. The CDR3 region is CASSTTGVTDTQYF. CDR3 in DNA: TGTGCCAGTAGTACGACAGGGGTGACAGATACGCAGTATTTT.

This clone was detected only a few times. The chain employs TRBV7-6 and TRBJ2-1, with TRBD2 matching over 7 bases. CDR1 and CDR2 from the germline V gene are SGHVS and FNYEAQ. V dropped 5 bases and J dropped 6; count of bases not matched to a gene: 10. CDR3 size: 15 residues. The DNA for the CDR3 is TGTGCCAGCAGCAAGAGCGGGGCGCGAGGCAATGAGCAGTTCTTC. Translated, it gives CASSKSGARGNEQFF.